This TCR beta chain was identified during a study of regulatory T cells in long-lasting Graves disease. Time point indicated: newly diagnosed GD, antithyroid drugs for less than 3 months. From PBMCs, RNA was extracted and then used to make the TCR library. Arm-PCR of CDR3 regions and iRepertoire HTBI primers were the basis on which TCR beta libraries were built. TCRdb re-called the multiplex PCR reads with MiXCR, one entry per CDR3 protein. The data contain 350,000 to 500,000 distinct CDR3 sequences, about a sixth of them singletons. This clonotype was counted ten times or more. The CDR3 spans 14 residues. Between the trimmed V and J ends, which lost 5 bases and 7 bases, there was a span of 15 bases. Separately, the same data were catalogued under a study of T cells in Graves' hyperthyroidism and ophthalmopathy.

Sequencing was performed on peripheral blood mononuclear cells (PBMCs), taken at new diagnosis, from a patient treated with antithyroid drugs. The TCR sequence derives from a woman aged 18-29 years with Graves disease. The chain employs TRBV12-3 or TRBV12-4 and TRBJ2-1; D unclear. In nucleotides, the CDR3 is TGTGCCAGCAGTCCCAAGGCCAGGACGAATGAGCAGTTCTTC. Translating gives CASSPKARTNEQFF.